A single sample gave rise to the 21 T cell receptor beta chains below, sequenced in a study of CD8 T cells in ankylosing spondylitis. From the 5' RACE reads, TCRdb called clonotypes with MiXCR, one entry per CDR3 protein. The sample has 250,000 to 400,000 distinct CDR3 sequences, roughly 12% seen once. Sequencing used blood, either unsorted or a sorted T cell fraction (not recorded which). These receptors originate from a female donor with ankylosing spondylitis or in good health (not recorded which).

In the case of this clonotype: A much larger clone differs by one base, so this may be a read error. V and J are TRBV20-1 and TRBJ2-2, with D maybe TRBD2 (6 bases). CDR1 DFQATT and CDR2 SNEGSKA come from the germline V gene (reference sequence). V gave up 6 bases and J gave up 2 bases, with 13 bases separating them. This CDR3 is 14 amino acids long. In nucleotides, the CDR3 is TGCAGTGCGGTCGGGACTTTCAACACCGGGGAGCTGTTTTTT. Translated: CSAVGTFNTGELFF.

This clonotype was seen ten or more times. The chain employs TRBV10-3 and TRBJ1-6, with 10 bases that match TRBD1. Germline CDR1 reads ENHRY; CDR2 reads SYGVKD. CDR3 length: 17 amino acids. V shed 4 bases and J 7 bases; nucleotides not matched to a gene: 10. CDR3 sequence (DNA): TGTGCCATCAGTGTGTTAAGTGGGGGACAGGGGAATTCACCCCTCCACTTT. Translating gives CAISVLSGGQGNSPLHF.

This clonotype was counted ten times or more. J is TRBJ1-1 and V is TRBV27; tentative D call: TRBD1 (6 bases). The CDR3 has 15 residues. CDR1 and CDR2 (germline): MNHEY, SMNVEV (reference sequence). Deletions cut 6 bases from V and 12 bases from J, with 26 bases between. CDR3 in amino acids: CASSPASRDGQIPFF. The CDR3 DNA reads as TGTGCCAGCAGCCCCGCTAGCCGTGACGGACAGATCCCTTTCTTT.

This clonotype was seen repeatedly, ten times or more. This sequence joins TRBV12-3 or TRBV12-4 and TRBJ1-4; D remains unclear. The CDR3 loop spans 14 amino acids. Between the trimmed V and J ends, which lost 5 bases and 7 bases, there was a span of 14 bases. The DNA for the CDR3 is TGTGCCAGCAGTGAAAATGGGGATGGTGAAAAACTGTTTTTT. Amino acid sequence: CASSENGDGEKLFF.

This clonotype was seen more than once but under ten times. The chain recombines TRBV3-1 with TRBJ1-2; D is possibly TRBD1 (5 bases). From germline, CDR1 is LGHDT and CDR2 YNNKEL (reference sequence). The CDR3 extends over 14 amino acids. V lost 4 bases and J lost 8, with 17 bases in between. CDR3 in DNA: TGTGCCAGCAGCCCGTTGTGGGGGTTGGAAGGCTACACCTTC. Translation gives CASSPLWGLEGYTF.

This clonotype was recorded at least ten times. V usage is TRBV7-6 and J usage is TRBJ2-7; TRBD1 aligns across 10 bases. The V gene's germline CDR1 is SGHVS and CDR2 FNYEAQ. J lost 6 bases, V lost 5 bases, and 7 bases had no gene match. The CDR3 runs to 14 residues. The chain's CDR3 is CASSETGGLGEQYF. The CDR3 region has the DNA TGTGCCAGCAGCGAGACAGGGGGCTTGGGCGAGCAGTACTTC.

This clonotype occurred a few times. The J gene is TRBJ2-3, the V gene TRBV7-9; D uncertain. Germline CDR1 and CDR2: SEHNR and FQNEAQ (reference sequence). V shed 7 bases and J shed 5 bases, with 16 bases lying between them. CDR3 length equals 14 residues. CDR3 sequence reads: CASTPEESRDTQYF. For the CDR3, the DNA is TGTGCCAGCACCCCCGAGGAGTCCAGAGATACGCAGTATTTT.

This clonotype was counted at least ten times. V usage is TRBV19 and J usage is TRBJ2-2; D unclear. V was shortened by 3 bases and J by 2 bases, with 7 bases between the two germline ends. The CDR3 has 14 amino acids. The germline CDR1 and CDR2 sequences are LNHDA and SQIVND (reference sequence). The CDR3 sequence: CASSIGGNTGELFF. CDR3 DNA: TGTGCCAGTAGTATTGGCGGTAACACCGGGGAGCTGTTTTTT. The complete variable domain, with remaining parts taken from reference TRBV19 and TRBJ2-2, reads DGGITQSPKYLFRKEGQNVTLSCEQNLNHDAMYWYRQDPGQGLRLIYYSQIVNDFQKGDIAEGYSVSREKKESFPLTVTSAQKNPTAFYLCASSIGGNTGELFFGEGSRLTVL.

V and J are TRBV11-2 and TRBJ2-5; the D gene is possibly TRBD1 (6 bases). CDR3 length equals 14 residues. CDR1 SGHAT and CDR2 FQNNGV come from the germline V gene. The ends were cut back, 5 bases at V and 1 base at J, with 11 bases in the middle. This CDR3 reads CASSHGTSQETQYF. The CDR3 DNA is TGTGCCAGCAGCCACGGGACATCCCAAGAGACCCAGTACTTC.

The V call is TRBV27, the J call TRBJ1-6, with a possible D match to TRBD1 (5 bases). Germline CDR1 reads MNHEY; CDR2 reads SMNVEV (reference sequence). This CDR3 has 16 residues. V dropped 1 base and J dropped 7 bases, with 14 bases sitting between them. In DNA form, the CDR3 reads TGTGCCAGCAGTTTATTGTCAGGGAACGTGAATTCACCCCTCCACTTT. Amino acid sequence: CASSLLSGNVNSPLHF.

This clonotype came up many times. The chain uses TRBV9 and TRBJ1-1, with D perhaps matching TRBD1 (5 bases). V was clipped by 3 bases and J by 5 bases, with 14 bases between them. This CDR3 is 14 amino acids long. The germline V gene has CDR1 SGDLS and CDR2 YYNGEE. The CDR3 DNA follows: TGTGCCAGCAGCGCCCGCTCGGGGGTGACTGAAGCTTTCTTT. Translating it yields CASSARSGVTEAFF. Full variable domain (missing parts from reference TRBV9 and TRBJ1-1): DSGVTQTPKHLITATGQRVTLRCSPRSGDLSVYWYQQSLDQGLQFLIQYYNGEERAKGNILERFSAQQFPDLHSELNLSSLELGDSALYFCASSARSGVTEAFFGQGTRLTVV.

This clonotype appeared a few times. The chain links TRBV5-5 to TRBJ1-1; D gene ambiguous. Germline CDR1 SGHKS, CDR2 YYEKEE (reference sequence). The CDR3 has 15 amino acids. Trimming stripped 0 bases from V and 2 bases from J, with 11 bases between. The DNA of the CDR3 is TGTGCCAGCAGCTTGGATTTCGGGGAAAACACTGAAGCTTTCTTT. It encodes CASSLDFGENTEAFF.

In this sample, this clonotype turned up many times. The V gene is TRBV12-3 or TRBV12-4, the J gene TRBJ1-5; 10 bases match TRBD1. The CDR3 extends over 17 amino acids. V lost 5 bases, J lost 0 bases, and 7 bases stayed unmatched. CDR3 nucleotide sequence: TGTGCCAGCAGTCTTCGACAGGGGGCTTTTAGCAATCAGCCCCAGCATTTT. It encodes CASSLRQGAFSNQPQHF.

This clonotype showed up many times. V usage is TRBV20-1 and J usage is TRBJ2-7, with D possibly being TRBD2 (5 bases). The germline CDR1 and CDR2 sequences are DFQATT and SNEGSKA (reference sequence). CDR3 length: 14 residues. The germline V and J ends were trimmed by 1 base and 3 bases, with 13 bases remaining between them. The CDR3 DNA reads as TGCAGTGCTAGAGTTTCCGGGAAAGACTACGAGCAGTACTTC. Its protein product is CSARVSGKDYEQYF.

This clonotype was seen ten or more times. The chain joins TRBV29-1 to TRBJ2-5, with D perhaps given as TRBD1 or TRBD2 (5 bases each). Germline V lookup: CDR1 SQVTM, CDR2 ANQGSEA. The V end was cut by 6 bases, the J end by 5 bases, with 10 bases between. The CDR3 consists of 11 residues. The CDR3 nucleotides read TGCAGCGTAGGGGAGACGGAGACCCAGTACTTC. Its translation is CSVGETETQYF.

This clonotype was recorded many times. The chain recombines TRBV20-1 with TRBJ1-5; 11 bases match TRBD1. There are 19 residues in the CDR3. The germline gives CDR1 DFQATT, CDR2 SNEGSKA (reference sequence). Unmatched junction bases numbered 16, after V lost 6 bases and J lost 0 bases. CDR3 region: CSAPTPGQGGRYSNQPQHF. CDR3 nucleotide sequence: TGCAGTGCCCCGACCCCGGGACAGGGGGGACGCTATAGCAATCAGCCCCAGCATTTT.

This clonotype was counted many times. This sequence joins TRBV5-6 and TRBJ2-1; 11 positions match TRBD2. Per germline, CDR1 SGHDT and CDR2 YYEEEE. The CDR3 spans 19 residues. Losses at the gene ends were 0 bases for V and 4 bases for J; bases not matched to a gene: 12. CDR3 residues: CASSLGSSGRLPLYNEQFF. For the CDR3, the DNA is TGTGCCAGCAGCTTGGGGTCTAGCGGGAGGCTTCCACTATACAATGAGCAGTTCTTC.

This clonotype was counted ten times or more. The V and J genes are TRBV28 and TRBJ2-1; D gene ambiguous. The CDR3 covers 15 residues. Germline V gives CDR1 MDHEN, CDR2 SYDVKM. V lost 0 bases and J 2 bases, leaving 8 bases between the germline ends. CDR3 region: CASSLWTLTYNEQFF. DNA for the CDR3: TGTGCCAGCAGTTTATGGACACTCACCTACAATGAGCAGTTCTTC.

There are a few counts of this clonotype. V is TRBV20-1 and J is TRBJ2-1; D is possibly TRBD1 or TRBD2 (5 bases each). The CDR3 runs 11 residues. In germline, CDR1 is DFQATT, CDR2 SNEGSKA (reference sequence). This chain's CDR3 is CTGAFHNEQFF. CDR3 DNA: TGCACCGGGGCGTTTCACAATGAGCAGTTCTTC.

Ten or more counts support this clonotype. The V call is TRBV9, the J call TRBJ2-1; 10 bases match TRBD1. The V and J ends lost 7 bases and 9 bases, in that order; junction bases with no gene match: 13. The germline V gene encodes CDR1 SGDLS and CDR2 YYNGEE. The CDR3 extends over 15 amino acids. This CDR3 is CASSPPGQGIVEQFF. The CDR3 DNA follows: TGTGCCAGCTCACCCCCGGGACAGGGGATAGTTGAGCAGTTCTTC.

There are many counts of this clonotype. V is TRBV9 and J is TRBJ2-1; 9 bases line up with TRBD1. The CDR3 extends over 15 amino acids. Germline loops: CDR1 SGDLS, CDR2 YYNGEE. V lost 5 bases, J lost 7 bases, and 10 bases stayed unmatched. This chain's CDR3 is CASSQPGTGRNEQFF. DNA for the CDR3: TGTGCCAGCAGTCAACCCGGGACAGGGAGGAATGAGCAGTTCTTC.